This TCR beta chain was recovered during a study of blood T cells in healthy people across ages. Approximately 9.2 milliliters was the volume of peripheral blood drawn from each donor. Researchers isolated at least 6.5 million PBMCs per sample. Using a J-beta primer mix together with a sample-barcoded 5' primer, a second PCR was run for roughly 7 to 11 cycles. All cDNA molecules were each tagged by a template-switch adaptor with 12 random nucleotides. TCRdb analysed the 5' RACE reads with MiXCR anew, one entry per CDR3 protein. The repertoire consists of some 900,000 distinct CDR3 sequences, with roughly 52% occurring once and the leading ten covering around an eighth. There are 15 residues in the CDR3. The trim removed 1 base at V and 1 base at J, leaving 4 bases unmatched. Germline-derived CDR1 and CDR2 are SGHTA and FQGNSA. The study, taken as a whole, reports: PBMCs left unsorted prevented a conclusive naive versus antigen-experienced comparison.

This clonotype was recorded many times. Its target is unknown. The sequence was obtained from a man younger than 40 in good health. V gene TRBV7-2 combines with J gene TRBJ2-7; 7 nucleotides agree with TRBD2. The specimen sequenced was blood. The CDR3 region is CASSLGTSASYEQYF. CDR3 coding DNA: TGTGCCAGCAGCTTAGGAACTAGCGCATCCTACGAGCAGTACTTC.